This T cell receptor beta chain stems from a study of OX40 agonist ivuxolimab in advanced cancers. Study information: Ivuxolimab, an antibody that agonizes OX40 (CD134), was administered to the patients. Three individuals attained partial responses, comprising one hepatocellular carcinoma case and two cutaneous melanoma cases. Study-level findings and limits: CD8+ T cells averaged more expanded clones than CD4+.

A note on this clone: Its specificity is not known.

Enrollment shut out patients with autoimmune disease history or systemic immunosuppression. The V end lost 5 bases, the J end lost 1 base, and 16 bases lay between the germline ends. This CDR3 is built from 16 residues. Germline CDR1 is MNHEY and CDR2 is SMNVEV (reference sequence). TCRdb keeps only in-frame clones here, not all; method: immunoSEQ multiplex PCR. The table records 48,000 or so clones, about 81% of them present only once. Source: CD4+ or CD8+ T cells sorted from blood, taken in a trial of the OX40 agonist ivuxolimab. The V gene is TRBV27, the J gene TRBJ2-3, with D tentatively TRBD1 or TRBD2 (7 bases each). The receptor comes from an adult with an advanced solid tumor such as melanoma, head and neck, liver or kidney cancer. The CDR3 DNA reads as TGTGCCAGCAGTCCCCTGACAGGGAGGGGCACAGATACGCAGTATTTT. This sequence encodes CASSPLTGRGTDTQYF.